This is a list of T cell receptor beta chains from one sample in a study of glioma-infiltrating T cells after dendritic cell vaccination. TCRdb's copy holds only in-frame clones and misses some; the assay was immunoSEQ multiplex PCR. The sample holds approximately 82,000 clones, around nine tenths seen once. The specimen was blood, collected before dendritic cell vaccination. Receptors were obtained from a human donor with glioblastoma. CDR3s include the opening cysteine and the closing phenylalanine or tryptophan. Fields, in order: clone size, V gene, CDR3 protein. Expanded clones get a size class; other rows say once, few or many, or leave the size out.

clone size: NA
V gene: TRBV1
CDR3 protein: CTSSQVGLKGAPGDEQFF

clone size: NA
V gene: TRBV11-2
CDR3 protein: CASSLEGLAGAYEQYF

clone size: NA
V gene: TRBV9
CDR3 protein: CASSVGGLANEKLFF

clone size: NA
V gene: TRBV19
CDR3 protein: CASSDSGSYNEQFF

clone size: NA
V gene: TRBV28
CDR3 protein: CASTPGEVNTEAFF

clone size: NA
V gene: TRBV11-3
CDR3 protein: CASSSGLAGVWEQFF

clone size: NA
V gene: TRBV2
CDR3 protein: CASRGTGGSGNTIYF

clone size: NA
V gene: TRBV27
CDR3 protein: CASSYIRTGMNTEAFF

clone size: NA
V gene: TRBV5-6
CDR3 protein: CASSVWDSYYEQYF

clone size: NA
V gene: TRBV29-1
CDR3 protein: CSVVNRKGGGDEAFF

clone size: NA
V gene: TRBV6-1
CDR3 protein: CASSEVDSGGALDTQYF

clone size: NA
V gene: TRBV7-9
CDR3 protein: CASSLGLAETQYF

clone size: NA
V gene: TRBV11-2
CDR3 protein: CASSGLAGGFGTQYF

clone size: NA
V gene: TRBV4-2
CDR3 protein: CASSQTDRENTEAFF

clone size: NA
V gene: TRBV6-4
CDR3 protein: CASSDWREGEQFF

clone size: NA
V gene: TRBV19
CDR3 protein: CASSISEGTGNNYGYTF

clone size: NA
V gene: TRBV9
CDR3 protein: CASSVEQGSTEAFF

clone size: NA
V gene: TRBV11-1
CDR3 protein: CASSPRERAIYNEQFF

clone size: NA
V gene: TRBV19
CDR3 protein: CASSDRDTEAFF

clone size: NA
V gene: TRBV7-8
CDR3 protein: CASSTRQSFYEQYF

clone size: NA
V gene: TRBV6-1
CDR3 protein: CASSERGIAGGGEQFF

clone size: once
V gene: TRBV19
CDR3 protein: CASSIIAGVYGYTF

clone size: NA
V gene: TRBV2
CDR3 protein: CASSESNLPDRGRRNTEAFF